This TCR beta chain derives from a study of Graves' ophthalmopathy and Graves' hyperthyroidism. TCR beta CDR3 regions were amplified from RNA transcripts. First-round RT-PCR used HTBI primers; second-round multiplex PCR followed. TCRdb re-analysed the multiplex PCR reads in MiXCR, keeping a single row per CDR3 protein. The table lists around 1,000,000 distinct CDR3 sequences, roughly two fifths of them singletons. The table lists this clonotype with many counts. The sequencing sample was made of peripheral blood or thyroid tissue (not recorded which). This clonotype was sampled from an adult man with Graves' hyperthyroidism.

The CDR3 reads CSVEVTNQETQYF. The CDR3 nucleotides are TGCAGCGTTGAAGTCACGAATCAAGAGACCCAGTACTTC. J is TRBJ2-5 and V is TRBV29-1; D unclear. The CDR3 extends over 13 amino acids. The germline V and J ends were trimmed by 1 base and 2 bases, with 8 bases remaining between them. CDR1 and CDR2 from the germline V gene are SQVTM and ANQGSEA. The full variable domain, with the rest looked up from reference TRBV29-1 and TRBJ2-5, is SAVISQKPSRDICQRGTSLTIQCQVDSQVTMMFWYRQQPGQSLTLIATANQGSEATYESGFVIDKFPISRPNLTFSTLTVSNMSPEDSSIYLCSVEVTNQETQYFGPGTRLLVL.